The clone carrying this T cell receptor (beta chain) was seen only once. This sample is drawn from a study of blood T cell repertoires in COVID-19. Study as a whole: T cells, B-cell-depleted T cells, or PBMCs supplied cDNA or gDNA.

The CDR3 length is 20 residues. Per germline, CDR1 ENHRY and CDR2 SYGVKD. The V and J ends lost 9 bases and 0 bases respectively, with 27 bases between them. Original handling: The authors estimated nucleated cell counts from reference gene primer amplification. Some clones are missing from TCRdb's copy, which holds only in-frame ones; the method was immunoSEQ multiplex PCR. V, J and clone size derive from that table, while D and trimming were established from the DNA sequence. Altogether under 45,000 clones are present, 70% to 80% being singletons, with the ten largest covering about 2.1%. Sequencing used peripheral blood. The rearrangement joins TRBV10-3 to TRBJ2-6; D might be TRBD1 (8 bases). The TCR comes from a man between 60 and 75 years old with active COVID-19. CDR3 amino acids: CAISKGGAGGGLSGANVLTF. Here the CDR3 DNA reads TGTGCCATTTCGAAGGGAGGGGCAGGGGGCGGACTCTCTGGGGCCAACGTCCTGACTTTC.